This passage covers 21 T cell receptor beta chains from one sample sequenced in a study of regulatory T cells in long-lasting Graves disease. The sample's time point: newly diagnosed GD, antithyroid drugs for less than 3 months. TCR sequences were obtained from RNA taken from PBMCs. Through Arm-PCR of CDR3 regions and iRepertoire HTBI primers, TCR beta libraries were built. TCRdb reprocessed the multiplex PCR reads via MiXCR and lists one record per CDR3 protein. The sample holds about 440,000 distinct CDR3 sequences, approximately 16% seen once. The same specimen was also included in a second study, on T cells in Graves' hyperthyroidism and ophthalmopathy.

The sequenced sample was peripheral blood mononuclear cells (PBMCs), obtained at new diagnosis, from a patient treated with antithyroid drugs. The receptor set was obtained from a woman aged 25 to 45 with Graves disease.

The V gene is TRBV18, the J gene TRBJ2-1; D may be TRBD1 or TRBD2 (5 bases each). The CDR3 runs 12 residues. Germline V gives CDR1 KGHSH, CDR2 LQKENI. Trimming stripped 2 bases from V and 9 bases from J, with 8 bases between. CDR3 in amino acids: CASSPGTTEQFF. CDR3 bases: TGTGCCAGCTCACCAGGGACGACTGAGCAGTTCTTC.

Many counts were recorded for this clonotype. This rearrangement joins TRBV11-2 to TRBJ2-1, with 10 bases lining up with TRBD1. CDR3 size: 15 residues. Germline V gene sequence: CDR1 SGHAT, CDR2 FQNNGV. Germline trimming cut 4 bases from V and 7 bases from J; bases unmatched to any gene: 7. The CDR3 bases are TGTGCCAGCAGCTCTCCGGGACAGGGGTTTAATGAGCAGTTCTTC. Protein sequence: CASSSPGQGFNEQFF.

In its sample, this clonotype was seen many times. The chain employs TRBV3-1 and TRBJ2-7, with no clear D. Trimming left V 4 bases short and J 0 bases short, with 16 bases between. Germline CDR1 reads LGHDT; CDR2 reads YNNKEL (reference sequence). The CDR3 length is 16 residues. The CDR3 here is CASSPLNSRVSYEQYF. The CDR3 nucleotides read TGTGCCAGCAGCCCCTTGAACAGTAGGGTCTCCTACGAGCAGTACTTC.

This clonotype has at least ten counts. The J gene is TRBJ1-2, the V gene TRBV6-1, with D perhaps matching TRBD1 (6 bases). Trimming removed 4 bases at V and 4 bases at J, with 13 bases between. This CDR3 comprises 14 residues. The germline V gene encodes CDR1 MNHNS and CDR2 SASEGT. This CDR3 reads CASSVQGGGYGYTF. In nucleotides, the CDR3 is TGTGCCAGCAGTGTACAGGGTGGGGGCTATGGCTACACCTTC.

There are many counts of this clonotype. J is TRBJ1-1 and V is TRBV6-5; D possibly corresponds to TRBD1 (6 bases). This CDR3 spans 15 amino acids. Germline CDR1 and CDR2: MNHEY and SVGAGI. Trimming cost V 3 bases and J 1 base, with 12 bases left between them. The CDR3 loop reads CASSYGGLENTEAFF. The CDR3 region has the DNA TGTGCCAGCAGTTATGGGGGGCTAGAGAACACTGAAGCTTTCTTT.

CDR3 residues: CASILGDRGTGELFF. The CDR3 DNA reads as TGTGCCAGCATCCTTGGCGACAGGGGCACCGGGGAGCTGTTTTTT. This rearrangement joins TRBV12-3 or TRBV12-4 to TRBJ2-2; TRBD1 agrees at 8 bases. This CDR3 is built from 15 residues. With V trimmed by 7 bases and J by 4 bases, 8 bases remained unmatched.

Turning to this clonotype: This likely stems from a read error, as it lies one base from a far larger clone. The J gene is TRBJ2-1, the V gene TRBV12-3 or TRBV12-4; the D gene could be TRBD1 or TRBD2 (5 bases each). Trimming removed 2 bases from V and 10 bases from J, with 15 bases in between. The CDR3 runs to 14 residues. CDR3 sequence: CASSLTQGPHEQFF. The CDR3 DNA reads as TGTGCCAGCAGTTTAACCCAGGGACCCCACGAGCAGTTCTTC.

A remark on this clonotype: A much larger clone sits a single nucleotide away, making a read error possible. This chain connects TRBV6-2 or TRBV6-3 to TRBJ2-7; 9 bases align to TRBD2. CDR1 MNHEY and CDR2 SVGEGT come from the germline V gene. V was pared by 5 bases and J by 7 bases, with 12 bases of the junction left unmatched. The CDR3 contains 15 residues. The CDR3 bases are TGTGCCAGCAGTGAATGGGTGCGGGAGGGGGGTGAGCAGTACTTC. Encoded protein: CASSEWVREGGEQYF.

This clonotype has a count of ten or more. The chain is built from TRBV29-1 and TRBJ2-1; D unresolved. This CDR3 comprises 14 residues. Between the trimmed V and J ends, which lost 4 bases and 10 bases, there was a span of 20 bases. Germline V gene sequence: CDR1 SQVTM, CDR2 ANQGSEA. The CDR3 DNA follows: TGCAGCGTTGTCTTTCCAGCCCCGAGTCGAGAGCAGTTCTTC. This sequence encodes CSVVFPAPSREQFF.

This clonotype was counted ten times or more. J is TRBJ2-3 and V is TRBV20-1, with TRBD2 matching over 8 bases. The CDR3 loop spans 12 amino acids. Looked up from germline, CDR1 is DFQATT and CDR2 is SNEGSKA (reference sequence). Here the CDR3 DNA reads TGCATGCCGGGACTAGACGCAGATACGCAGTATTTT. It encodes CMPGLDADTQYF.

This clonotype was seen ten or more times. This chain links TRBV9 with TRBJ2-1; 13 bases line up with TRBD2. The CDR3 extends over 15 amino acids. J lost 7 bases, V lost 2 bases, and 3 bases had no gene match. The germline gives CDR1 SGDLS, CDR2 YYNGEE. The CDR3 is CASSVRLAGGNEQFF. The CDR3 bases are TGTGCCAGCAGCGTCCGACTAGCGGGAGGTAATGAGCAGTTCTTC.

This clonotype turned up a few times. The V and J genes are TRBV12-3 or TRBV12-4 and TRBJ1-1; D gene uncertain. With 7 bases removed from V and 0 bases from J, the gap between germline ends came to 12 bases. This CDR3 region has 14 residues. This CDR3 is CASISRVLNTEAFF. The CDR3 nucleotides are TGTGCCAGCATTAGTCGGGTTTTGAACACTGAAGCTTTCTTT.

Many counts were recorded for this clonotype. The chain couples TRBV20-1 to TRBJ2-3; D perhaps matches TRBD2 (6 bases). Trimming cost V 6 bases and J 1 base, with 11 bases left between them. CDR3 length equals 13 residues. Germline V gene data show CDR1 as DFQATT and CDR2 as SNEGSKA (reference sequence). CDR3 bases: TGCAGTGCGCCGGGAGTCCGCACAGATACGCAGTATTTT. Its translation is CSAPGVRTDTQYF.

V is TRBV20-1 and J is TRBJ1-6, with unresolved D. The CDR3 is 15 residues long. The germline CDR1 and CDR2 sequences are DFQATT and SNEGSKA (reference sequence). The CDR3 spells CSASPHAIDNSPLHF. In nucleotides, the CDR3 is TGCAGCGCCTCCCCCCACGCGATCGATAATTCACCCCTCCACTTT.

This rearrangement joins TRBV19 to TRBJ2-3; no definite D call. CDR3 size: 16 residues. Germline V gives CDR1 LNHDA, CDR2 SQIVND (reference sequence). V was shortened by 1 base and J by 1 base, with 12 bases between the two germline ends. The CDR3 sequence: CASSIAHRSRTDTQYF. CDR3 in DNA: TGTGCCAGTAGTATAGCCCACAGATCCCGCACAGATACGCAGTATTTT.

The chain combines TRBV20-1 with TRBJ1-1; 9 bases match TRBD1. V trimming: 3 bases; J trimming: 7 bases; junction bases outside the gene matches: 12. The CDR3 loop spans 15 amino acids. Germline CDR1 and CDR2: DFQATT and SNEGSKA (reference sequence). In nucleotides, the CDR3 is TGCAGTGCTAGGGAACCCCGGACAGGGGATATTGAAGCTTTCTTT. Translated: CSAREPRTGDIEAFF.

This chain connects TRBV27 to TRBJ1-2; tentatively, D is TRBD1 (5 bases). V was shortened by 5 bases and J by 8 bases, with 18 bases between the two germline ends. The CDR3 totals 14 residues. Per the germline V gene, CDR1 is MNHEY and CDR2 is SMNVEV (reference sequence). CDR3 in DNA: TGTGCCAGCAGTCCCGGGACTGCACCTAAGGGCTACACCTTC. It specifies CASSPGTAPKGYTF.

This clonotype was seen just once. The chain is built from TRBV29-1 and TRBJ1-2; no firm D call. CDR1 SQVTM and CDR2 ANQGSEA come from the germline V gene. Trimming removed 3 bases from V and 11 bases from J, with 16 bases in between. This CDR3 is 12 amino acids long. CDR3 in amino acids: CSVEIPASGYTF. For the CDR3, the DNA is TGCAGCGTTGAGATCCCCGCCTCGGGGTACACCTTC.

This rearrangement joins TRBV10-3 to TRBJ1-1; no reliable D call. Germline CDR1 is ENHRY and CDR2 is SYGVKD. The V end was cut by 3 bases, the J end by 1 base, with 6 bases between. CDR3 length: 13 amino acids. CDR3 sequence reads: CAISERENTEAFF. Written as DNA, the CDR3 is TGTGCCATCAGTGAAAGGGAGAACACTGAAGCTTTCTTT.

This clonotype was picked up many times. The chain links TRBV5-1 to TRBJ2-7; 7 bases match TRBD1. CDR3 length equals 15 residues. CDR1 and CDR2 (germline): SGHRS, YFSETQ. The V and J ends lost 4 bases and 2 bases, in that order; junction bases with no gene match: 9. The chain's CDR3 is CASSIFKGQPYEQYF. The CDR3 DNA follows: TGCGCCAGCAGCATTTTTAAGGGACAGCCCTACGAGCAGTACTTC.

This clonotype has a handful of counts. This probably arose from a read error, given a far larger clone one base away. The chain combines TRBV20-1 with TRBJ2-7, with TRBD2 matching over 15 bases. J gave up 7 bases and V 4 bases, and 26 bases lay outside the gene matches. The CDR3 has 21 residues. Germline V lookup: CDR1 DFQATT, CDR2 SNEGSKA (reference sequence). DNA for the CDR3: TGCAGTGCTACCTTTGCTCCGGGACTAGCGGGAGGATCCCCTCGTTACAATGAGCAGTACTTC. It codes for CSATFAPGLAGGSPRYNEQYF.